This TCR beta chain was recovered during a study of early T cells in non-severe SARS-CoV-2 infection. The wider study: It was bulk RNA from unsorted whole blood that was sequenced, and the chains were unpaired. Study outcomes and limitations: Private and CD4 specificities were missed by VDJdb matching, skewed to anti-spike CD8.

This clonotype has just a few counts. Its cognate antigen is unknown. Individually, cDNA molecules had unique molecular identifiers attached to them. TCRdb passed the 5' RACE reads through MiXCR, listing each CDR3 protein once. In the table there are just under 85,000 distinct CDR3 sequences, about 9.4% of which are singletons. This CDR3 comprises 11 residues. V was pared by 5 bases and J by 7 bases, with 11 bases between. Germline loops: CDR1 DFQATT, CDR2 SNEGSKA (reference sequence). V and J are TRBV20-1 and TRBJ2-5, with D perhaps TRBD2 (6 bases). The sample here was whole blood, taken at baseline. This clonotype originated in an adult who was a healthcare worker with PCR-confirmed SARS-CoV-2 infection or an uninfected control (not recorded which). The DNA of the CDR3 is TGCAGTGCTGGGGGGACGGGGACCCAGTACTTC. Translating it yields CSAGGTGTQYF.